The present TCR beta chain was sequenced within a study of cytomegalovirus exposure and HLA in healthy donors. Germline CDR1 is MDHEN and CDR2 is SYDVKM. This CDR3 region has 12 residues. Trimming took 8 bases from V and 10 from J, leaving 17 bases between them. Vbeta (60) and Jbeta (13) primers were used in the PCR. Profiled with immunoSEQ multiplex PCR; TCRdb holds only in-frame clones, not every one. Of about 190,000 clones listed, over 80% are singletons. The chain combines TRBV28 with TRBJ2-5; D possibly corresponds to TRBD1 (6 bases). The sequencing sample was made of PBMCs. This TCR was recovered from a man in his forties or fifties in good health and CMV-seropositive. The CDR3, as DNA: TGTGCCAGCTCCTGGACAGAAACGGACCAGTACTTC. Its protein product is CASSWTETDQYF.